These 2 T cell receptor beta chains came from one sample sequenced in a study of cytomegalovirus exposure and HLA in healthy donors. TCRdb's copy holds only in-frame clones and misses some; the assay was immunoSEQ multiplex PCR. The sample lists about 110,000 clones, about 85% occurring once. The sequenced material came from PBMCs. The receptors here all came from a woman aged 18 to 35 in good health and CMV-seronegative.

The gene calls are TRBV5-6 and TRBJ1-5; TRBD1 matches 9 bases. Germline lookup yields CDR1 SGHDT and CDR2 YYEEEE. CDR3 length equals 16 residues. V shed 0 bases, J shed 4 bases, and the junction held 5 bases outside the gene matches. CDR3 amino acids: CASSLAAGTGNQPQHF. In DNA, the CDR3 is TGTGCCAGCAGCTTGGCCGCCGGGACAGGGAATCAGCCCCAGCATTTT.

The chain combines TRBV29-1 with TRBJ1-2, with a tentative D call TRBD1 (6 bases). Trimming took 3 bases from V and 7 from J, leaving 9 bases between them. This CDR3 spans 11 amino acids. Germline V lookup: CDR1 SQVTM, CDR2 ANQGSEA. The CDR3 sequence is CSVDGGFGYTF. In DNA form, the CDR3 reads TGCAGCGTTGATGGGGGCTTTGGCTACACCTTC.